A single sample is the source of the 24 T cell receptor beta chains below, sequenced in a study of shared clonotypes between healthy human individuals. Terminally differentiated effector memory CD45RA+ cells were excluded by CCR7 positive selection of CD45RO-negative cells. The table came from immunoSEQ multiplex PCR; TCRdb's copy has only in-frame clones and leaves some out. This table has about 2 million clones, approximately 94% appearing once. The specimen sequenced was naive CD8+ T cells sorted from blood. These receptors were taken from a young man in good health.

As regards this clone: Other DNA sequences in this specimen translate into the identical CDR3. This chain links TRBV5-1 with TRBJ2-7, with D perhaps matching TRBD1 (6 bases). The V gene's germline CDR1 is SGHRS and CDR2 YFSETQ. The CDR3 extends over 13 amino acids. V lost 1 base, J lost 4 bases, and 9 bases lay in between. This CDR3 is CASSLRQGYEQYF. The CDR3 DNA sequence: TGCGCCAGCAGCTTGCGGCAGGGGTACGAGCAGTACTTC. Based on the CDR3 plus reference TRBV5-1 and TRBJ2-7, the full variable domain is KAGVTQTPRYLIKTRGQQVTLSCSPISGHRSVSWYQQTPGQGLQFLFEYFSETQRNKGNFPGRFSGRQFSNSRSEMNVSTLELGDSALYLCASSLRQGYEQYFGPGTRLTVT.

DNA for the CDR3: TGTGCCAGCAGTGAAGCGTCAGGCTATGGCTACACCTTC. It translates to CASSEASGYGYTF. The chain couples TRBV2 to TRBJ1-2; D is unclear. Germline-derived CDR1 and CDR2 are SNHLY and FYNNEI. V lost 0 bases to trimming and J lost 4 bases, with 6 bases between them. CDR3 length: 13 amino acids.

The J gene is TRBJ1-4, the V gene TRBV5-8, with D tentatively TRBD1 (5 bases). Germline V gives CDR1 SGHTS, CDR2 YDEGEE. This CDR3 spans 16 amino acids. V shed 4 bases and J shed 0 bases, with 13 bases lying between them. CDR3 sequence reads: CASSPGGEATNEKLFF. The DNA for the CDR3 is TGTGCCAGCAGCCCGGGGGGGGAAGCAACTAATGAAAAACTGTTTTTT.

Turning to this clone: Other DNA sequences in the sample encode the same CDR3. The V and J genes are TRBV27 and TRBJ2-3; no reliable D call. V lost 2 bases and J lost 2, with 5 bases in between. This CDR3 contains 13 residues. CDR1 and CDR2 from the germline V gene are MNHEY and SMNVEV (reference sequence). As DNA, the CDR3 is TGTGCCAGCAGTTTAGACTCCACAGATACGCAGTATTTT. Its protein product is CASSLDSTDTQYF.

V is TRBV4-3 and J is TRBJ2-3, with TRBD2 matching 8 bases. V lost 0 bases, J lost 6 bases, and 8 bases stayed unmatched. Per the germline V gene, CDR1 is LGHNA and CDR2 is YSLEER. The CDR3 consists of 16 residues. CDR3 protein: CASSQEASGSWDTQYF. CDR3 in DNA: TGCGCCAGCAGCCAAGAAGCCAGCGGGAGTTGGGATACGCAGTATTTT.

Comments on this clone: This specimen includes other DNA sequences encoding the same CDR3. J is TRBJ2-5 and V is TRBV4-3; no clear D. Germline lookup yields CDR1 LGHNA and CDR2 YSLEER. CDR3 size: 13 residues. Between the trimmed V and J ends, which lost 0 bases and 4 bases, there was a span of 6 bases. Written as DNA, the CDR3 is TGCGCCAGCAGCCAAGATTCCTCAGAGACCCAGTACTTC. This codes for CASSQDSSETQYF.

In the case of this clone: Other DNA sequences in this specimen translate into the identical CDR3. The V and J genes are TRBV28 and TRBJ2-7; 10 nucleotides align to TRBD1. CDR1 is MDHEN, CDR2 SYDVKM, per germline. Unmatched junction bases numbered 4, after V lost 6 bases and J lost 2 bases. This CDR3 comprises 14 residues. The CDR3 sequence is CASSPTGGPYEQYF. As DNA, the CDR3 is TGTGCCAGCAGCCCGACAGGGGGCCCCTACGAGCAGTACTTC.

The count of this clone is one. The same CDR3 also results from other DNA sequences found in this sample. The V gene is TRBV7-9, the J gene TRBJ2-5, with D tentatively TRBD2 (5 bases). Germline V lookup: CDR1 SEHNR, CDR2 FQNEAQ (reference sequence). The CDR3 covers 16 residues. Deletions cut 3 bases from V and 5 bases from J, with 19 bases between. The CDR3 nucleotides are TGTGCCAGCAGCTTTAGCTTTAGAGGGCCGCTGGAGACCCAGTACTTC. It encodes CASSFSFRGPLETQYF.

V is TRBV30 and J is TRBJ2-4; D perhaps matches TRBD1 (5 bases). Deletions cut 1 base from V and 0 bases from J, with 10 bases between. The CDR3 is made up of 15 amino acids. Germline V gene lookup returns CDR1 GTSNPN and CDR2 SVGIG (reference sequence). The CDR3: CAWSEGIGAKNIQYF. Written as DNA, the CDR3 is TGTGCCTGGAGTGAGGGGATCGGAGCCAAAAACATTCAGTACTTC.

The DNA of the CDR3 is TGTGCCAGTAAGGGACCCGCGACAGACTACGAGCAGTACTTC. This encodes CASKGPATDYEQYF. The gene calls are TRBV2 and TRBJ2-7; either TRBD1 or TRBD2 may supply D (5 bases each). V dropped 9 bases and J dropped 3 bases, with 18 bases sitting between them. From germline, CDR1 is SNHLY and CDR2 FYNNEI. This CDR3 is built from 14 residues.

This clone was counted once. The chain combines TRBV19 with TRBJ1-6; 7 nucleotides agree with TRBD1. The CDR3 loop spans 15 amino acids. Germline CDR1 LNHDA, CDR2 SQIVND (reference sequence). The junction had 10 bases not matched to a gene; V was cut back by 5 bases and J by 9 bases. The CDR3 loop reads CASSFDREGISPLHF. The CDR3 DNA sequence: TGTGCCAGTAGTTTCGACAGGGAGGGGATTTCACCCCTCCACTTT. Complete variable domain (other parts from reference TRBV19 and TRBJ1-6): DGGITQSPKYLFRKEGQNVTLSCEQNLNHDAMYWYRQDPGQGLRLIYYSQIVNDFQKGDIAEGYSVSREKKESFPLTVTSAQKNPTAFYLCASSFDREGISPLHFGNGTRLTVT.

V is TRBV29-1 and J is TRBJ1-1; 7 bases are shared with TRBD1. This CDR3 contains 13 residues. With V trimmed by 4 bases and J by 7 bases, 9 bases remained unmatched. Germline lookup yields CDR1 SQVTM and CDR2 ANQGSEA. The CDR3 sequence is CSVGNARQGEAFF. The CDR3 coding sequence is TGCAGCGTTGGGAACGCGAGACAGGGTGAAGCTTTCTTT.

V gene TRBV4-1 combines with J gene TRBJ1-1; no definite D call. Germline CDR1 and CDR2: MGHRA and YSYEKL. The CDR3 is 13 residues long. Trimming removed 2 bases from V and 0 bases from J, with 4 bases in between. The CDR3 nucleotides read TGCGCCAGCAGCCAACAGTTGAACACTGAAGCTTTCTTT. This encodes CASSQQLNTEAFF.

As for this clone: The sample carries other DNA sequences with the same CDR3. This chain links TRBV28 with TRBJ2-4; no clear D gene. CDR1 and CDR2 from the germline V gene are MDHEN and SYDVKM. V was clipped by 2 bases and J by 0 bases, with 5 bases between them. The length of the CDR3 is 14 residues. CDR3 protein: CASSLRGAKNIQYF. In DNA form, the CDR3 reads TGTGCCAGCAGTTTAAGAGGAGCCAAAAACATTCAGTACTTC.

This rearrangement joins TRBV15 to TRBJ1-5, with D possibly matching TRBD1 (6 bases). V was trimmed by 0 bases and J by 5 bases, leaving 8 bases between them. The CDR3 has 14 residues. Germline CDR1 LNHNV, CDR2 YYDKDF (reference sequence). Here the CDR3 reads CATSRDRTDQPQHF. In DNA, the CDR3 is TGTGCCACCAGCAGAGATAGGACAGATCAGCCCCAGCATTTT.

J is TRBJ1-1 and V is TRBV7-2, with 8 bases that match TRBD1. The CDR3 is 16 amino acids. With 2 bases clipped from V and 3 bases from J, the junction kept 8 bases outside the gene matches. CDR1 SGHTA and CDR2 FQGNSA come from the germline V gene. The DNA for the CDR3 is TGTGCCAGCAGCTTATACGGACAGGGATGGGACACTGAAGCTTTCTTT. Translating it yields CASSLYGQGWDTEAFF.

The rearrangement uses TRBV29-1 and TRBJ1-1; D may be TRBD1 (5 bases). V lost 5 bases and J 4 bases, leaving 14 bases between the germline ends. Germline V gives CDR1 SQVTM, CDR2 ANQGSEA. This CDR3 has 13 amino acids. The CDR3 region has the DNA TGCAGCGTTTCGAATCCTGGGGGCACTGAAGCTTTCTTT. Translating it yields CSVSNPGGTEAFF. The full variable domain, in which reference TRBV29-1 and TRBJ1-1 provide the parts outside the CDR3, is SAVISQKPSRDICQRGTSLTIQCQVDSQVTMMFWYRQQPGQSLTLIATANQGSEATYESGFVIDKFPISRPNLTFSTLTVSNMSPEDSSIYLCSVSNPGGTEAFFGQGTRLTVV.

The rearrangement uses TRBV15 and TRBJ1-4, with 8 nucleotides matching TRBD1. This CDR3 spans 15 amino acids. CDR1 is LNHNV and CDR2 is YYDKDF in the germline V gene (reference sequence). V gave up 2 bases and J gave up 8 bases; unmatched junction bases: 7. CDR3 coding DNA: TGTGCCACCAGCAGACCCGGACAGGGAGACGAAAAACTGTTTTTT. It specifies CATSRPGQGDEKLFF.

With regard to this clone: The sample holds other DNA sequences that translate to the same CDR3. This chain links TRBV5-4 with TRBJ2-7; TRBD1 aligns across 7 bases. Germline CDR1 reads SGHNT; CDR2 reads YYREEE (reference sequence). V lost 4 bases to trimming and J lost 0 bases; unmatched junction nucleotides: 4. This CDR3 is built from 14 residues. For the CDR3, the DNA is TGTGCCAGCAGCCCGGGACAGAGCTCCTACGAGCAGTACTTC. The encoded protein is CASSPGQSSYEQYF.

The chain links TRBV6-1 to TRBJ2-3; TRBD1 is a possible D gene (6 bases). The CDR3 extends over 14 amino acids. Looked up from germline, CDR1 is MNHNS and CDR2 is SASEGT. With 3 bases removed from V and 2 bases from J, the gap between germline ends came to 9 bases. This chain's CDR3 is CASSEGQYTDTQYF. The CDR3 nucleotides are TGTGCCAGCAGTGAGGGACAATACACAGATACGCAGTATTTT.

This clone appeared once. The rearrangement joins TRBV10-2 to TRBJ1-1; D not certain. Germline values: CDR1 WSHSY, CDR2 SAAADI. The V end lost 2 bases, the J end lost 2 bases, and 9 bases lay between the germline ends. The CDR3 consists of 14 residues. The CDR3 reads CASSEEAINTEAFF. CDR3 sequence (DNA): TGCGCCAGCAGTGAGGAGGCAATAAACACTGAAGCTTTCTTT.

The chain combines TRBV6-5 with TRBJ2-3, with a weak D call TRBD2 (7 bases). The CDR3 totals 16 residues. V gave up 2 bases and J gave up 0 bases, with 12 bases separating them. Germline CDR1 MNHEY, CDR2 SVGAGI. CDR3 protein: CASSYGGAPSTDTQYF. CDR3 DNA sequence: TGTGCCAGCAGTTACGGGGGGGCCCCTAGCACAGATACGCAGTATTTT.

The rearrangement uses TRBV5-4 and TRBJ1-3, with unresolved D. The CDR3 has 12 amino acids. The germline V gene encodes CDR1 SGHNT and CDR2 YYREEE (reference sequence). Trimming took 3 bases from V and 2 from J, leaving 3 bases between them. CDR3 in DNA: TGTGCCAGCAGCTACGCTGGAAACACCATATATTTT. Translating gives CASSYAGNTIYF. The complete variable domain, with remaining parts taken from reference TRBV5-4 and TRBJ1-3, reads ETGVTQSPTHLIKTRGQQVTLRCSSQSGHNTVSWYQQALGQGPQFIFQYYREEENGRGNFPPRFSGLQFPNYSSELNVNALELDDSALYLCASSYAGNTIYFGEGSWLTVV.

The chain uses TRBV2 and TRBJ1-2; perhaps TRBD1 as D (5 bases). V lost 7 bases and J lost 6, with 15 bases in between. This CDR3 region has 13 residues. CDR1 SNHLY and CDR2 FYNNEI come from the germline V gene. CDR3 region: CASIVIGVHGYTF. The CDR3 DNA follows: TGTGCCAGCATAGTCATAGGGGTCCATGGCTACACCTTC.